This is a list of T cell receptor beta chains from one sample in a study of STAT3 mutations in large granular lymphocyte leukemia. Data came from immunoSEQ multiplex PCR; TCRdb stores just in-frame clones and leaves some out. The sample consists of 35,000 or so clones, 70% to 90% of them appearing once. Sequencing was performed on PBMCs. Receptors were obtained from a human donor with T large granular lymphocyte leukemia. Some clones in this sample may be carry-over from other donors' samples. Each CDR3 is given with its conserved first and last residue. A D gene is named only where the DNA matches it firmly. Rows may omit the clone size; those that give it use once, few, many or a size class.

size,length,J,V,D,DNA,CDR3
-,13,TRBJ2-2,TRBV7-9,TRBD1,TGTGCCAGCAGCCAACAGGGGACCGGGGAGCTGTTTTTT,CASSQQGTGELFF
-,13,TRBJ2-2,TRBV2,-,TGTGCCAGCAGCCTCGTGGGGACCGGGGAGCTGTTTTTT,CASSLVGTGELFF
-,11,TRBJ1-1,TRBV30,-,TGTGCCTGGAGTGTTCGGGCTGAAGCTTTCTTT,CAWSVRAEAFF
-,16,TRBJ2-5,TRBV5-1,TRBD2,TGCGCCAGCAGCCCAGGGAGCGGGGGCATCCAAGAGACCCAGTACTTC,CASSPGSGGIQETQYF
-,13,TRBJ2-6,TRBV6-1,-,TGTGCCAGCAGTGATCTTGATCCCAACGTCCTGACTTTC,CASSDLDPNVLTF
-,14,TRBJ2-5,TRBV6-1,TRBD1,TGTGCCAGCAGTGCGGGACAGGGACCCGAGACCCAGTACTTC,CASSAGQGPETQYF
-,14,TRBJ1-2,TRBV5-6,-,TGTGCCAGCAGCTTGACAGGGAGGGACTATGGCTACACCTTC,CASSLTGRDYGYTF
-,12,TRBJ2-7,TRBV6-5,-,TGTGCCAGCAGTCGGCCGAAGGGGGAGCAGTACTTC,CASSRPKGEQYF
-,16,TRBJ2-7,TRBV30,TRBD1,TGTGCCTGGAGTGTACTTAGGACAGGGGGGCCCTACGAGCAGTACTTC,CAWSVLRTGGPYEQYF
-,12,TRBJ1-1,TRBV15,-,TGTGCCACCAGCACCCCGAACACTGAAGCTTTCTTT,CATSTPNTEAFF
-,13,TRBJ1-1,TRBV9,-,TGTGCCAGCAGCGTATCCGGGAACACTGAAGCTTTCTTT,CASSVSGNTEAFF
once,15,TRBJ1-6,TRBV4-1,TRBD1,TGCGCCAGCAGCCAAAGGACAGGGGATAATTCACCCCTCCACTTT,CASSQRTGDNSPLHF
-,18,TRBJ2-1,TRBV14,TRBD2,TGTGCCAGCAGCCGAGGACTAGCGGGGGGCCTAGGGGACAATGAGCAGTTCTTC,CASSRGLAGGLGDNEQFF
once,14,TRBJ2-7,TRBV14,TRBD1,TGTGCCAGCAGTCCTGAGGACAGGTCCTACGAGCAGTACTTC,CASSPEDRSYEQYF
once,16,TRBJ2-7,TRBV4-1,-,TGCGCCAGCAGCCAAGAAATCGGTCTTCAATCCTACGAGCAGTACTTC,CASSQEIGLQSYEQYF
-,10,TRBJ2-5,TRBV30,-,TGTGCCTGGAGTGGAGAGACCCAGTACTTC,CAWSGETQYF
few,15,TRBJ1-4,TRBV28,TRBD1,TGTGCCAGCCATACGAGACAGGGGGCGGGAGAAAAACTGTTTTTT,CASHTRQGAGEKLFF
-,15,TRBJ2-1,TRBV6-5,TRBD2,TGTGCCAGCAGTTACCGGAGACTAGCCGGGAATGAGCAGTTCTTC,CASSYRRLAGNEQFF
-,15,TRBJ1-1,TRBV18,-,TGTGCCAGCTCACCTATGGAACACCTGAACACTGAAGCTTTCTTT,CASSPMEHLNTEAFF
-,13,TRBJ1-1,TRBV29-1,-,TGCAGCGTCGGTTGGCGAGGAATCACTGAAGCTTTCTTT,CSVGWRGITEAFF
-,17,TRBJ1-6,TRBV7-6,TRBD1,TGTGCCAGCAGCTTAACAGCTCCCGGACAGGGGTATTCACCCCTCCACTTT,CASSLTAPGQGYSPLHF
-,13,TRBJ2-3,TRBV7-9,-,TGTGCCAGCAGCTTGACACTGGTAGATACGCAGTATTTT,CASSLTLVDTQYF
-,17,TRBJ2-3,TRBV18,TRBD1,TGTGCCAGCTCACCTGCCCTTGGGACAGTTTTGGCAGATACGCAGTATTTT,CASSPALGTVLADTQYF
-,13,TRBJ2-5,TRBV18,-,TGTGCCAGCTCACCCGGAGGTGGGGAGGCTCAGTACTTC,CASSPGGGEAQYF
-,15,TRBJ1-1,TRBV5-1,-,TGCGCCAGCAGCCGTGCCCGGGGCCACACAGGTGAAGCTTTCTTT,CASSRARGHTGEAFF
-,11,TRBJ1-5,TRBV6-1,-,TGTGCCAGCAAAGGGGGTCAGCCCCAGCATTTT,CASKGGQPQHF
-,13,TRBJ1-1,TRBV6-5,-,TGTGCCAGCAGTTATGAGGTGAACACTGAAGCTTTCTTT,CASSYEVNTEAFF
-,13,TRBJ1-2,TRBV7-9,TRBD1,TGTGCCAGCAGCCCGACAGGGGTTGGAGGCTACACCTTC,CASSPTGVGGYTF
-,14,TRBJ1-5,TRBV5-8,-,TGTGCCAGCAGCTTGGCCGGGGATAATCAGCCCCAGCATTTT,CASSLAGDNQPQHF
once,15,TRBJ2-5,TRBV18,-,TGTGCCAGCTCCCGAGCTCAGGATACCCAAGAGACCCAGTACTTC,CASSRAQDTQETQYF
-,17,TRBJ2-5,TRBV21-1,-,TGTGCCAGCAGCAAAGACCTCCCCTACAGGGGGCTGGAGACCCAGTACTTC,CASSKDLPYRGLETQYF
-,16,TRBJ2-5,TRBV5-1,TRBD2,TGCGCCAGCAGCTTGGACCCTAGCGGGGGACAAGAGACCCAGTACTTC,CASSLDPSGGQETQYF
once,15,TRBJ1-5,TRBV6-1,-,TGTGCCAGCAGATTTCAGGGCTATAGCAATCAGCCCCAGCATTTT,CASRFQGYSNQPQHF
-,13,TRBJ1-2,TRBV5-1,-,TGCGCCAGCAGCTTGGCCTTGGACGGGACACTTTTCTTC,CASSLALDGTLFF
-,12,TRBJ2-3,TRBV28,-,TGTGCCAGCAGTGGCAATTTGTATACGCAGTATTTT,CASSGNLYTQYF
-,14,TRBJ2-7,TRBV7-6,-,TGTGCCAGCAGCTTAGGTCCCGTGGGTTACGAGCAGTACTTC,CASSLGPVGYEQYF
-,14,TRBJ1-4,TRBV5-1,TRBD1,TGCGCCAGCAGCTCGAGGACAGGAGATGAAAAACTGTTTTTT,CASSSRTGDEKLFF
-,16,TRBJ2-2,TRBV4-1,-,TGCGCCAGCAGCCTTCGGATAAAATATAACACCGGGGAGCTGTTTTTT,CASSLRIKYNTGELFF
-,13,TRBJ2-5,TRBV5-6,TRBD1,TGTGCCAGCAGCAGGGACAGGGGAGAGACCCAGTACTTC,CASSRDRGETQYF
once,15,TRBJ1-2,TRBV5-4,-,TGTGCCAGCAGCTCGGGGTCCCGGGGGAACTATGGCTACACCTTC,CASSSGSRGNYGYTF
-,11,TRBJ1-6,TRBV11-2,-,TGTGCCAGCAGCCAGAATTCACCCCTCCACTTT,CASSQNSPLHF
-,14,TRBJ2-7,TRBV7-2,-,TGTGCCAGCAGCTTAATGGTCCCAGCCTACGAGCAGTACTTC,CASSLMVPAYEQYF
-,14,TRBJ1-3,TRBV30,-,TGTGCGGCGGCCAGGACGTCGTCTGGAAACACCATATATTTT,CAAARTSSGNTIYF
-,13,TRBJ2-5,TRBV18,TRBD2,TGTGCCAGCTCAATGGGACTAACGGAGACCCAGTACTTC,CASSMGLTETQYF
-,14,TRBJ1-2,TRBV7-9,-,TGTGCCAGCAGCTTAACGGGTACTAACTATGGCTACACCTTC,CASSLTGTNYGYTF
-,12,TRBJ2-5,TRBV5-1,-,TGCGCCAGCAGCTTGCCCCAAGAGACCCAGTACTTC,CASSLPQETQYF
-,11,TRBJ2-1,TRBV10-2,TRBD1,TGCGCCAGCGGACAGGGGTATGAGCAGTTCTTC,CASGQGYEQFF
-,15,TRBJ2-7,TRBV7-2,TRBD1,TGTGCCAGCAGTTCCAAACAGGGGACCGCCTACGAGCAGTACTTC,CASSSKQGTAYEQYF
-,12,TRBJ2-7,TRBV7-8,-,TGTGCCAGCAGCTCAACAGGGACCGAGCAGTACTTC,CASSSTGTEQYF
-,17,TRBJ2-6,TRBV18,TRBD1,TGTGCCAGCTCCTGGGGACAGGGGGATTCTGGGGCCAACGTCCTGACTTTC,CASSWGQGDSGANVLTF
-,13,TRBJ2-5,TRBV7-9,-,TGTGCCAGCAGCTTACCGGGGATAGAGACCCAGTACTTC,CASSLPGIETQYF
-,14,TRBJ1-1,TRBV7-9,-,TGTGCCAGCAGCAAAGCCTCAGGACTCACTGAAGCTTTCTTT,CASSKASGLTEAFF
-,16,TRBJ1-6,TRBV4-2,-,TGTGCCAGCAGCCCCAGGGTGCGATTAGAGGATTCACCCCTCCACTTT,CASSPRVRLEDSPLHF
-,14,TRBJ2-5,TRBV4-1,-,TGCGCCAGCAGCTCTGCACAGTACCAAGAGACCCAGTACTTC,CASSSAQYQETQYF
-,14,TRBJ2-5,TRBV7-9,-,TGTGCCAGCAGCTTAGCGGAGGGAAGTAAGACCCAGTACTTC,CASSLAEGSKTQYF